Presented here are 9 T cell receptor beta chains from one specimen sequenced in a study of T cell repertoires in cytomegalovirus infection. No antigen has been assigned to these receptors. TCRdb reprocessed the reads via MiXCR and lists one record per CDR3 protein. The profile shows around 100,000 distinct CDR3 sequences, 35% to 50% of them singletons. The sequencing used CD8+ T cells from cultured PBMCs, collected from culture after CMV antigen stimulation. The receptors here all came from a human donor in good health (CMV status not recorded). Some clones in this sample may be carry-over from other donors' samples.

This clonotype was picked up many times. The genes are TRBV20-1 and TRBJ2-3, with 9 bases that match TRBD2. V gave up 0 bases and J gave up 3 bases; unmatched junction bases: 10. Germline CDR1 is DFQATT and CDR2 is SNEGSKA (reference sequence). CDR3 length equals 17 residues. CDR3 sequence: CSARDWRGGGATDTQYF. The CDR3 coding sequence is TGCAGTGCTAGAGATTGGAGGGGCGGGGGGGCAACAGATACGCAGTATTTT.

Points on this clonotype: At one end the junction does not follow the germline gene, possibly because of a read error. V and J are TRBV4-1 and TRBJ2-1; D not certain. The CDR3 consists of 16 residues. CDR1 is MGHRA and CDR2 is YSYEKL in the germline V gene. The CDR3 here is CASSQELQPTYNEQFF. CDR3 in DNA: TGTGCCAGCAGCCAAGAGTTACAGCCGACTTACAATGAGCAGTTCTTC.

This clonotype was seen ten or more times. The chain joins TRBV5-4 to TRBJ1-1, with D unclear. CDR1 and CDR2 (germline): SGHNT, YYREEE (reference sequence). Trimming pared 0 bases from V and 5 bases from J, leaving 11 bases between. The CDR3 sequence is 14 residues long. CDR3 in DNA: TGTGCCAGCAGCTTGGCCCAGGCGGGAACTGAAGCTTTCTTT. Translating gives CASSLAQAGTEAFF. Complete variable domain (other parts from reference TRBV5-4 and TRBJ1-1): ETGVTQSPTHLIKTRGQQVTLRCSSQSGHNTVSWYQQALGQGPQFIFQYYREEENGRGNFPPRFSGLQFPNYSSELNVNALELDDSALYLCASSLAQAGTEAFFGQGTRLTVV.

The rearrangement uses TRBV9 and TRBJ2-1; possibly TRBD2 for D (6 bases). V was shortened by 4 bases and J by 6 bases, with 14 bases between the two germline ends. CDR1 and CDR2 from the germline V gene are SGDLS and YYNGEE. The CDR3 consists of 14 residues. The CDR3 here is CASSSSGTGNEQFF. In DNA, the CDR3 is TGTGCCAGCAGCTCCTCGGGGACTGGCAATGAGCAGTTCTTC.

This chain joins TRBV7-9 and TRBJ2-2, with 9 bases fitting TRBD1. This CDR3 contains 15 residues. Germline-derived CDR1 and CDR2 are SEHNR and FQNEAQ (reference sequence). With V trimmed by 3 bases and J by 3 bases, 2 bases remained unmatched. The CDR3 DNA reads TGTGCCAGCAGCTTGCGACAGGGGGACACCGGGGAGCTGTTTTTT. Its translation: CASSLRQGDTGELFF.

The J gene is TRBJ2-1, the V gene TRBV7-8; D is perhaps TRBD1 or TRBD2 (5 bases each). V was trimmed by 1 base and J by 9 bases, leaving 16 bases between them. Germline-derived CDR1 and CDR2 are SGHVS and FQNEAQ. CDR3 length: 15 residues. The CDR3 region has the DNA TGTGCCAGCAGCTTAGATCCAGGGAGTTTGCGTGAGCAGTTCTTC. This encodes CASSLDPGSLREQFF.

The CDR3: CASSLGDREPHNEQFF. The CDR3 DNA sequence: TGTGCCAGCAGTTTAGGGGACAGGGAACCACACAATGAGCAGTTCTTC. This chain links TRBV12-3 or TRBV12-4 with TRBJ2-1; 9 bases are a match to TRBD1. Trimming removed 1 base from V and 5 bases from J; junction bases left unmatched: 6. The CDR3 loop spans 16 amino acids.

This clonotype was counted between two and nine times. The chain combines TRBV2 with TRBJ1-5, with 11 nucleotides matching TRBD1. The V and J ends lost 6 bases and 3 bases, in that order; junction bases with no gene match: 4. The CDR3 totals 15 residues. Germline V lookup: CDR1 SNHLY, CDR2 FYNNEI. The CDR3 loop reads CASRGDRGINQPQHF. In DNA form, the CDR3 reads TGTGCCAGCAGGGGGGACAGGGGGATCAATCAGCCCCAGCATTTT.

The J gene is TRBJ2-5, the V gene TRBV7-3; TRBD2 might be the D (5 bases). The CDR3 loop spans 18 amino acids. Trimming stripped 3 bases from V and 2 bases from J, with 22 bases between. Germline V lookup: CDR1 SGHTA, CDR2 FQGTGA. This CDR3 reads CASSLERNSVPAQETQYF. DNA of the CDR3: TGTGCCAGCAGCTTGGAGAGGAATAGCGTCCCCGCTCAAGAGACCCAGTACTTC.